Sequencing of this TCR beta chain was carried out in a study of cytomegalovirus exposure and HLA in healthy donors. With 60 Vbeta and 13 Jbeta primers, the PCR was carried out. Repertoires were generated with immunoSEQ multiplex PCR, while TCRdb's copy carries only in-frame clones and drops some. Among approximately 130,000 clones listed, over 75% were seen once. This CDR3 has 17 amino acids. The germline V gene encodes CDR1 SGHTS and CDR2 YDEGEE. Trimming at V came to 3 bases and at J to 3 bases, leaving 5 bases not matched to a gene. Sample: PBMCs. V gene TRBV5-8 combines with J gene TRBJ2-3, with 15 bases lining up with TRBD2. The TCR comes from a man aged 50 or older in good health and CMV-seronegative. The CDR3 sequence: CASSWGTSGRLTDTQYF. In DNA form, the CDR3 reads TGTGCCAGCAGCTGGGGGACTAGCGGGAGGCTGACAGATACGCAGTATTTT.